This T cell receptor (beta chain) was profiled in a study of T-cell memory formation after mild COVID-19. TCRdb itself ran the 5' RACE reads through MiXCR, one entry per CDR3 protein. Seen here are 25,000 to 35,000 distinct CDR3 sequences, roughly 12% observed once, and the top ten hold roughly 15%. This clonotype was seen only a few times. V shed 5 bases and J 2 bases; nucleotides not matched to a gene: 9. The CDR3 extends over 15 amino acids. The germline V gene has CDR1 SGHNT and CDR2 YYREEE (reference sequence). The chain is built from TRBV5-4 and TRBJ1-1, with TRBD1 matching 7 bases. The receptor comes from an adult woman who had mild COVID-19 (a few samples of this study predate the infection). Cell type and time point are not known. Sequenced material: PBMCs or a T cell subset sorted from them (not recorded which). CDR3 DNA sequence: TGTGCCAGCAGTTCAGACAGGGCCATAAACACTGAAGCTTTCTTT. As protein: CASSSDRAINTEAFF.